Listed below are T cell receptor beta chains from one sample, sequenced in a study of cytomegalovirus exposure and HLA in healthy donors. Assay used: immunoSEQ multiplex PCR; TCRdb lists only in-frame clones, some missing. The table has 110,000 to 150,000 clones, around 79% seen once. Sequenced sample: PBMCs. The source is a woman in her 30s in good health and CMV-seronegative. Each CDR3 is given with its conserved first and last residue. The order of the fields is J gene, D gene, V gene, clone size, CDR3 DNA, CDR3 protein. D genes are given only for firm matches. Expanded clones get a size class; other rows say once, few or many, or leave the size out.

j_gene: TRBJ1-2
d_gene: TRBD1
v_gene: TRBV2
abundance: .
CDR3nt: TGTGCCAGCAGCGAGGACAGGGGAAACTATGGCTACACCTTC
CDR3aa: CASSEDRGNYGYTF

j_gene: TRBJ1-4
d_gene: .
v_gene: TRBV5-1
abundance: .
CDR3nt: TGCGCCAGCAGTGACCAGGGGATGGGTAATGAAAAACTGTTTTTT
CDR3aa: CASSDQGMGNEKLFF

j_gene: TRBJ2-7
d_gene: TRBD1
v_gene: TRBV6-5
abundance: .
CDR3nt: TGTGCCAGCAGTTACTCGGGACAGGGGGTCTCCTACGAGCAGTACTTC
CDR3aa: CASSYSGQGVSYEQYF

j_gene: TRBJ1-1
d_gene: TRBD1
v_gene: TRBV5-1
abundance: once
CDR3nt: TGCGCCAGCAGATTGGGACAGGGGGCGGGGAACACTGAAGCTTTCTTT
CDR3aa: CASRLGQGAGNTEAFF

j_gene: TRBJ2-7
d_gene: TRBD1
v_gene: TRBV7-2
abundance: .
CDR3nt: TGTGCCAGCAGCCGGCCCTCAACTTCCGGGACAGGGATATACGAGCAGTACTTC
CDR3aa: CASSRPSTSGTGIYEQYF

j_gene: TRBJ2-2
d_gene: TRBD2
v_gene: TRBV6-6
abundance: .
CDR3nt: TGTGCCAGCAGTTCCCGGGGGGGTACGAACACCGGGGAGCTGTTTTTT
CDR3aa: CASSSRGGTNTGELFF

j_gene: TRBJ1-2
d_gene: TRBD1
v_gene: TRBV4-1
abundance: once
CDR3nt: TGCGCCAGCAGCCAGCTGGGACAGGGGAACTATGGCTACACCTTC
CDR3aa: CASSQLGQGNYGYTF

j_gene: TRBJ2-5
d_gene: .
v_gene: TRBV29-1
abundance: .
CDR3nt: TGCAGCGTTGATCTCCGACAGGCCCAAGAGACCCAGTACTTC
CDR3aa: CSVDLRQAQETQYF

j_gene: TRBJ2-3
d_gene: TRBD1
v_gene: TRBV7-6
abundance: .
CDR3nt: TGTGCCAGCAGCTTAGGGACAGGGGGGGGCACAGATACGCAGTATTTT
CDR3aa: CASSLGTGGGTDTQYF

j_gene: TRBJ1-1
d_gene: .
v_gene: TRBV5-4
abundance: .
CDR3nt: TGTGCCAGCAGCTCCAACAGGGCGCGTACTGAAGCTTTCTTT
CDR3aa: CASSSNRARTEAFF

j_gene: TRBJ2-7
d_gene: .
v_gene: TRBV6-6
abundance: once
CDR3nt: TGTGCCAGCAGTACAAGAATCGAGCAGTACTTC
CDR3aa: CASSTRIEQYF

j_gene: TRBJ2-5
d_gene: TRBD2
v_gene: TRBV5-4
abundance: .
CDR3nt: TGTGCCAGCAGCGGGGGGACTAGCGGGGGCCTACAAGAGACCCAGTACTTC
CDR3aa: CASSGGTSGGLQETQYF

j_gene: TRBJ1-6
d_gene: TRBD1
v_gene: TRBV9
abundance: .
CDR3nt: TGTGCCAGCAGCGTAGAGGGGACAGGGGGTTCACCCCTCCACTTT
CDR3aa: CASSVEGTGGSPLHF

j_gene: TRBJ1-1
d_gene: TRBD1
v_gene: TRBV27
abundance: .
CDR3nt: TGTGCCAGCAGTTTATGGGGACCGGGACAGGGTAACACTGAAGCTTTCTTT
CDR3aa: CASSLWGPGQGNTEAFF

j_gene: TRBJ2-1
d_gene: .
v_gene: TRBV4-1
abundance: once
CDR3nt: TGCGCCAGCAGGGCCACGGGGATCTACAATGAGCAGTTCTTC
CDR3aa: CASRATGIYNEQFF

j_gene: TRBJ2-3
d_gene: TRBD1
v_gene: TRBV5-6
abundance: .
CDR3nt: TGTGCCAGCAGCTTGCCAGGACAGGGCCTCACAGATACGCAGTATTTT
CDR3aa: CASSLPGQGLTDTQYF

j_gene: TRBJ2-2
d_gene: .
v_gene: TRBV30
abundance: .
CDR3nt: TGTGCCTGGGACGGGAGTCTTAACACCGGGGAGCTGTTTTTT
CDR3aa: CAWDGSLNTGELFF

j_gene: TRBJ1-2
d_gene: .
v_gene: TRBV6-5
abundance: .
CDR3nt: TGTGCCAGCAGTTACGTCCAGGGTGCTATGAGGGGCTACACCTTC
CDR3aa: CASSYVQGAMRGYTF

j_gene: TRBJ2-1
d_gene: TRBD2
v_gene: TRBV6-5
abundance: .
CDR3nt: TGTGCCAGCAGTTACTCCGGACTAGCGGGGCTCAATGAGCAGTTCTTC
CDR3aa: CASSYSGLAGLNEQFF

j_gene: TRBJ1-1
d_gene: .
v_gene: TRBV27
abundance: .
CDR3nt: TGTGCCAGCATCAAGCGGGGCGGGGGTTACACTGAAGCTTTCTTT
CDR3aa: CASIKRGGGYTEAFF

j_gene: TRBJ1-1
d_gene: TRBD1
v_gene: TRBV6-1
abundance: .
CDR3nt: TGTGCCAGCAGTGAATCGGACAGGCAGAACACTGAAGCTTTCTTT
CDR3aa: CASSESDRQNTEAFF

j_gene: TRBJ2-7
d_gene: TRBD1
v_gene: TRBV19
abundance: .
CDR3nt: TGTGCCACTGGACAGGGGAAAGGATACGAGCAGTACTTC
CDR3aa: CATGQGKGYEQYF

j_gene: TRBJ1-6
d_gene: TRBD1
v_gene: TRBV7-6
abundance: .
CDR3nt: TGTGCCAGCAGCTCAACAGGGGTTGGTAATTCACCCCTCCACTTT
CDR3aa: CASSSTGVGNSPLHF

j_gene: TRBJ2-1
d_gene: TRBD2
v_gene: TRBV6-1
abundance: .
CDR3nt: TGTGCCAGCAGTGGCCCGGGACTAGCGGCCAATGAGCAGTTCTTC
CDR3aa: CASSGPGLAANEQFF

j_gene: TRBJ2-7
d_gene: .
v_gene: TRBV5-1
abundance: .
CDR3nt: TGCGCCAGCAGCCACCCTCAGGGTACCTACGAGCAGTACTTC
CDR3aa: CASSHPQGTYEQYF

j_gene: TRBJ1-4
d_gene: .
v_gene: TRBV29-1
abundance: once
CDR3nt: TGCAGCGTTTATGCAACTAATGAAAAACTGTTTTTT
CDR3aa: CSVYATNEKLFF

j_gene: TRBJ1-2
d_gene: TRBD1
v_gene: TRBV5-1
abundance: .
CDR3nt: TGCGCCAGCAGCTTGGGGACAGGGAATGGCTACACCTTC
CDR3aa: CASSLGTGNGYTF

j_gene: TRBJ2-1
d_gene: .
v_gene: TRBV7-6
abundance: .
CDR3nt: TGTGCCAGCAGCTTAAAAACGGGTGGGAGCAATGAGCAGTTCTTC
CDR3aa: CASSLKTGGSNEQFF

j_gene: TRBJ2-1
d_gene: TRBD2
v_gene: TRBV5-1
abundance: .
CDR3nt: TGCGCCAGCAGCTTGGTAGCGGGGGGTGGCAATGAGCAGTTCTTC
CDR3aa: CASSLVAGGGNEQFF

j_gene: TRBJ1-1
d_gene: .
v_gene: TRBV5-4
abundance: .
CDR3nt: TGTGCCAGCAGCTTGGACAGGTCGGCCACTGAAGCTTTCTTT
CDR3aa: CASSLDRSATEAFF

j_gene: TRBJ2-7
d_gene: TRBD1
v_gene: TRBV5-4
abundance: .
CDR3nt: TGTGCCAGCAGCTTGGGGGACAGCTCCTACGAGCAGTACTTC
CDR3aa: CASSLGDSSYEQYF

j_gene: TRBJ2-7
d_gene: .
v_gene: TRBV2
abundance: .
CDR3nt: TGTGCCAGCAGCGTTGACTCGAATCCTTCCTACGAGCAGTACTTC
CDR3aa: CASSVDSNPSYEQYF

j_gene: TRBJ1-2
d_gene: .
v_gene: TRBV6-1
abundance: .
CDR3nt: TGTGCCAGCAGTGAAGTGCGGGGGAAAGGGAACTATGGCTACACCTTC
CDR3aa: CASSEVRGKGNYGYTF

j_gene: TRBJ1-4
d_gene: .
v_gene: TRBV6-5
abundance: few
CDR3nt: TGTGCCAGCAGTTACGGGGGGGCTGGGGAAAAACTGTTTTTT
CDR3aa: CASSYGGAGEKLFF

j_gene: TRBJ2-7
d_gene: .
v_gene: TRBV27
abundance: .
CDR3nt: TGTGCCAGCAGTCCCCTGACAGGACCCTACGAGCAGTACTTC
CDR3aa: CASSPLTGPYEQYF

j_gene: TRBJ2-1
d_gene: .
v_gene: TRBV4-3
abundance: .
CDR3nt: TGCGCCAGCAGCCTACAAGGGGGAAATGAGCAGTTCTTC
CDR3aa: CASSLQGGNEQFF

j_gene: TRBJ1-2
d_gene: .
v_gene: TRBV29-1
abundance: once
CDR3nt: TGCAGCGTTGAAGTATCCGGCTACACCTTC
CDR3aa: CSVEVSGYTF

j_gene: TRBJ2-5
d_gene: .
v_gene: TRBV6-1
abundance: once
CDR3nt: TGTGCCAGCGGGAACAGGGAAGAGACCCAGTACTTC
CDR3aa: CASGNREETQYF

j_gene: TRBJ2-1
d_gene: .
v_gene: TRBV11-2
abundance: few
CDR3nt: TGTGCCAGCAGCTCTAGGGAGAGCTCCTACAATGAGCAGTTCTTC
CDR3aa: CASSSRESSYNEQFF

j_gene: TRBJ2-7
d_gene: .
v_gene: TRBV4-1
abundance: .
CDR3nt: TGCGCCAGCAGCCAAGAAAGGACGGGAGCTTACGAGCAGTACTTC
CDR3aa: CASSQERTGAYEQYF